The 14 T cell receptor beta chains below all came from one sample that was sequenced in a study of T cell repertoires in cytomegalovirus infection. Via MiXCR, TCRdb re-called the reads, giving one row per CDR3 protein. The data hold under 250,000 distinct CDR3 sequences, with roughly 6.5% observed a single time. What was sequenced was PBMCs. The receptors were sampled from a human donor in good health (CMV status not recorded). Some clones in this sample may be carry-over from other donors' samples.

Worth noting for this clonotype: A much larger clone is a single base away; this may be a read error. This rearrangement joins TRBV29-1 to TRBJ2-7; D gene unclear. The length of the CDR3 is 12 residues. Germline V CDR1 and CDR2: SQVTM, ANQGSEA. The CDR3 loop is CSVRSSRVERYF. CDR3 DNA sequence: TGCAGCGTTCGGTCCTCTAGGGTTGAGCGGTACTTC.

In this sample, this clonotype turned up many times. V gene TRBV28 combines with J gene TRBJ2-7; perhaps TRBD1 as D (7 bases). The CDR3 loop spans 15 amino acids. The germline V and J ends were trimmed by 7 bases and 2 bases, with 18 bases remaining between them. The germline V gene encodes CDR1 MDHEN and CDR2 SYDVKM. The CDR3 sequence: CASIPGGTAPYEQYF. The CDR3, as DNA: TGTGCCAGCATCCCAGGGGGGACAGCCCCCTACGAGCAGTACTTC.

Many counts were recorded for this clonotype. This sequence joins TRBV20-1 and TRBJ1-1, with 8 bases aligning to TRBD1. Germline CDR1 reads DFQATT; CDR2 reads SNEGSKA (reference sequence). The CDR3 consists of 14 residues. The ends lost 5 bases at V and 4 bases at J; junction bases unmatched: 9. In nucleotides, the CDR3 is TGCAGTGCTTCTTGGACAGGGATAAGCACTGAAGCTTTCTTT. As protein: CSASWTGISTEAFF.

This clonotype showed up many times. The CDR3: CASSLVEGFYGYTF. Written as DNA, the CDR3 is TGTGCCAGCAGCTTGGTTGAAGGATTCTATGGCTACACCTTC. The chain links TRBV5-4 to TRBJ1-2; D is unresolved. Germline V gene data show CDR1 as SGHNT and CDR2 as YYREEE (reference sequence). The CDR3 has 14 amino acids. The V end lost 0 bases, the J end lost 4 bases, and 10 bases lay between the germline ends.

This clonotype was recorded at least ten times. The DNA for the CDR3 is TGTGCCAGCAGCCTTCCGGGACTAGCGGGATACAATGAGCAGTTCTTC. Translated: CASSLPGLAGYNEQFF. The gene calls are TRBV6-2 or TRBV6-3 and TRBJ2-1, with 13 bases lining up with TRBD2. Per germline, CDR1 MNHEY and CDR2 SVGEGT. Trimming took 6 bases from V and 4 from J; bases not matched to a gene: 6. The CDR3 runs to 16 residues.

This clonotype was seen repeatedly, ten times or more. This sequence joins TRBV20-1 and TRBJ1-6, with D possibly TRBD1 on 6 matching bases. V was cut by 0 bases and J by 10 bases, with 10 bases left in between. The germline CDR1 and CDR2 sequences are DFQATT and SNEGSKA (reference sequence). This CDR3 region has 13 residues. The CDR3 region is CSAREQRGSPLHF. The CDR3 region has the DNA TGCAGTGCTAGAGAGCAAAGGGGGTCACCCCTCCACTTT.

This clonotype appeared many times. DNA of the CDR3: TGTGCCAGCCGAGAGGGCGACCAGGTGAGATCACCCCTCCACTTT. As protein: CASREGDQVRSPLHF. V is TRBV19 and J is TRBJ1-6; D remains unclear. V was trimmed by 9 bases and J by 10 bases, leaving 22 bases between them. Germline lookup yields CDR1 LNHDA and CDR2 SQIVND (reference sequence). The CDR3 spans 15 residues.

This clonotype was observed at least ten times. The J gene is TRBJ2-5, the V gene TRBV15; D not resolved. Germline V gene sequence: CDR1 LNHNV, CDR2 YYDKDF (reference sequence). Trimming removed 1 base at V and 1 base at J, with 7 bases between. The CDR3 contains 14 residues. The CDR3 DNA reads TGTGCCACCAGCAGAGCGGGCAGCCAAGAGACCCAGTACTTC. As protein: CATSRAGSQETQYF.

In its sample, this clonotype was seen many times. V and J are TRBV7-9 and TRBJ1-1; D is unresolved. Germline CDR1 and CDR2: SEHNR and FQNEAQ (reference sequence). The CDR3 runs 14 residues. Trimming pared 3 bases from V and 4 bases from J, leaving 12 bases between. As DNA, the CDR3 is TGTGCCAGCAGCTTCTCCCAAGGCAGCACTGAAGCTTTCTTT. Its protein is CASSFSQGSTEAFF.

This clonotype was seen a few times. CDR3 sequence: CSARDPRQAGNTIYF. The DNA of the CDR3 is TGCAGTGCTAGAGATCCCCGACAGGCTGGAAACACCATATATTTT. The chain carries TRBV20-1 and TRBJ1-3; maybe TRBD1 (6 bases). There are 15 residues in the CDR3. Trimming removed 0 bases at V and 2 bases at J, with 11 bases between. Germline lookup yields CDR1 DFQATT and CDR2 SNEGSKA (reference sequence).

The sample holds many counts of this clonotype. This chain connects TRBV6-2 or TRBV6-3 to TRBJ1-5; 10 positions match TRBD1. CDR3 length: 17 amino acids. After removal of 5 bases from V and 2 bases from J, the junction contained 9 bases not matched to a gene. Germline V lookup: CDR1 MNHEY, CDR2 SVGEGT. CDR3 amino acids: CASSPPRQGAGNQPQHF. The CDR3 DNA follows: TGTGCCAGCAGTCCGCCCCGACAGGGGGCCGGCAATCAGCCCCAGCATTTT.

V usage is TRBV6-4 and J usage is TRBJ1-6, with a tentative D call TRBD1 (5 bases). CDR3 length: 15 residues. Trimming stripped 5 bases from V and 10 bases from J, with 18 bases between. The germline gives CDR1 MRHNA, CDR2 SNTAGT. CDR3 in DNA: TGTGCCAGCAGTCTGGAAGGGACCCTGGGATCACCCCTCCACTTT. As protein: CASSLEGTLGSPLHF.

Ten or more counts support this clonotype. The rearrangement joins TRBV7-9 to TRBJ2-7, with a tentative D call TRBD1 (6 bases). The CDR3 loop spans 14 amino acids. CDR1 is SEHNR and CDR2 is FQNEAQ in the germline V gene (reference sequence). The V end was cut by 3 bases, the J end by 2 bases, with 11 bases between. The CDR3 sequence is CASSLQGPTYEQYF. Written as DNA, the CDR3 is TGTGCCAGCAGCTTGCAGGGGCCCACCTACGAGCAGTACTTC.

This clonotype was seen many times. This sequence joins TRBV20-1 and TRBJ2-5, with 7 bases identical to TRBD2. Germline CDR1 DFQATT, CDR2 SNEGSKA (reference sequence). With 5 bases clipped from V and 5 bases from J, the junction kept 11 bases outside the gene matches. This CDR3 region has 14 residues. The CDR3 loop is CSASPSGPGETQYF. The CDR3 region has the DNA TGCAGTGCTTCCCCTAGCGGACCCGGGGAGACCCAGTACTTC.